This paragraph covers one T cell receptor beta chain sequence. Its antigen has not been determined. No base quality values were provided; no much bigger clone lies one nucleotide off. The TCR beta CDR3 regions were amplified from the RNA transcripts. For the first round of RT-PCR on the TCR CDR3, the HTBI primer set was used together with the Qiagen OneStep RT-PCR kit. Libraries were constructed in a second round of multiplex PCR, after which size selection and purification were carried out. The libraries were sequenced on an Illumina HiSeq2000 using paired-end 100 bp reads. From the authors' description of their analysis: SOAPnuke was used to process the raw data, throwing out any read that contained adapters or uncalled bases, had a mean Phred below 15, or lacked an exact constant-primer or identifier match. High-quality paired reads were merged with COPE v1.2.5, and unique nucleotide sequences were defined as clonotypes. MiTCR v1.1 was used to align clonotypes to the IMGT TRBV, TRBD and TRBJ reference segments. Only V-J combinations with frequency above 0.0001, covering about 99% of repertoires, were analysed. A TCS score was defined as the ratio between F50 (clonal expansion) and ExV (chaos), using BLOSUM62-based TCRdist between CDR3 peptides within each V-J. Welch's t-statistics and random forest reduced 450 to 600 V-J features to 10 to 15, which were used in a naive Bayes classifier (R e1071). Using fastp trimming at Q25 and MiXCR clonotype assembly, TCRdb reanalyzed the public sequencing data and kept in-frame beta chains. Each CDR3 protein gets just one entry, which takes the most common genes and DNA from the rows behind it. Here the V and J calls rest on TCRdb's processing, not on the authors' analysis. The sample table shows over 150,000 distinct CDR3 sequences, and roughly a sixth are seen once. The ten biggest clones cover about half of the sample.

These data are taken from a study of T cells in Graves' hyperthyroidism and ophthalmopathy (dated by TCRdb to the late 2010s). Looking at the study overall: Peripheral blood was collected at initial diagnosis, before any treatment. An independent validation cohort of some 18 hyperthyroidism patients and approximately 16 patients who later progressed to ophthalmopathy tested prospective prediction of ophthalmopathy. In addition, the study compared T-cell repertoires in thyroid tissue and in blood from about six Graves' hyperthyroidism patients. After blood sampling, hyperthyroidism patients were treated with methimazole at a starting dose of 30 mg daily, and ophthalmopathy patients were treated with high-dose intravenous methylprednisolone. The 100 discovery patients were randomly split 7:3 into training and test sets. To identify TCR V-J signatures that set the groups apart, the researchers used a discovery cohort of 90 to 100 patients, made up of around 42 with Graves' ophthalmopathy and around 58 with stable Graves' hyperthyroidism. The paper describes TCR Vbeta CDR3 sequencing of fewer than 150 peripheral blood samples, made up of 43 ophthalmopathy patients, 70 to 80 hyperthyroidism patients and 17 progressor patients.

Stable Graves' hyperthyroidism was defined as no progression to ophthalmopathy during 18 months of follow-up. Hyperthyroidism patients were newly diagnosed, with disease duration under 2 months, and aged 18 to 65 years. Any patient with an uncontrolled infection, another autoimmune disease, pregnancy or lactation was excluded. Diagnoses relied on clinical symptoms, serum thyroxine and TRAb, thyroid ultrasound and orbital computed tomography. PBMCs were isolated from about 9.1 ml of fresh peripheral blood by Ficoll-Paque density gradient centrifugation. Trizol reagent was used to extract total RNA, and RNA quality was then checked on an Agilent 2100 Bioanalyzer. V is trimmed back by 0 bases and J by 7 bases, and the junction contains 11 bases that no gene match accounts for. Based on the germline V gene, the CDR1 and CDR2 sequences are SGHAT and FQNNGV. The CDR3 has 16 amino acids, counting the end cysteine and phenylalanine. Just the 48-base CDR3 DNA is kept, in frame starting at base 1.

The paper as a whole reports these results and caveats: Sample size was not statistically predetermined, and blinding of investigators to group allocation was not performed. During validation, the model predicted progression to ophthalmopathy a median of approximately six months ahead of onset, with almost 71% sensitivity and 72.22% specificity. Most expanded thyroid clonotypes (frequency above 0.001) were also found in blood, which suggests that blood repertoires may mirror thyroid immune responses. A model built on a 13 V-J signature distinguished ophthalmopathy from stable hyperthyroidism, reaching about 88% sensitivity and approximately 83% specificity in cross-validation and 80%/75% in testing.

The chain uses TRBV11-2 and TRBJ1-2; TRBD1 agrees with 7 junctional bases. This clonotype was obtained from a woman aged 45-60 years with Graves' hyperthyroidism. Source material: blood. The CDR3 region reads CASSLDPGRGSSGYTF. The nucleotide sequence is given as TGTGCCAGCAGCTTAGATCCCGGCAGGGGGTCCAGTGGCTACACCTTC.